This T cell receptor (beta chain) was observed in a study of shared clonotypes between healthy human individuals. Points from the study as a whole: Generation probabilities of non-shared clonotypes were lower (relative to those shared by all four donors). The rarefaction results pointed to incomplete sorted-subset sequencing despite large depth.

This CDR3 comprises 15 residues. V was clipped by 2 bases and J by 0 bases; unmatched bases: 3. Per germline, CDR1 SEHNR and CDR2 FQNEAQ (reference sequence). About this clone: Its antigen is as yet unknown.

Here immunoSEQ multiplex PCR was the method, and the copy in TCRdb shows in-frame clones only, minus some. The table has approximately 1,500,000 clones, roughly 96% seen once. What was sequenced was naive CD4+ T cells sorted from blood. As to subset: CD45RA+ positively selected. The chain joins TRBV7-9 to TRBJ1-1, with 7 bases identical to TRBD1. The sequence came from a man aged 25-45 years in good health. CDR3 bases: TGTGCCAGCAGCTTATGGGACAGTATGAACACTGAAGCTTTCTTT. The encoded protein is CASSLWDSMNTEAFF.